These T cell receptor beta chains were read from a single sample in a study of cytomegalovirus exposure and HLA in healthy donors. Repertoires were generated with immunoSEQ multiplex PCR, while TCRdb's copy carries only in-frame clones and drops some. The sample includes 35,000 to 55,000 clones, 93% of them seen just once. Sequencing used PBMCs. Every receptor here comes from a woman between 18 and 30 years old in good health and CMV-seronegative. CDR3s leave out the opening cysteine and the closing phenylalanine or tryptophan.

ASSDPGGSYGYT | TRBJ1-2 | TRBV4-1
ASSLGGYSNQPQH | TRBJ1-5 | TRBV11-2
ASSFGANTGELF | TRBJ2-2 | TRBV27
ASSLILFGGYNTDTQY | TRBJ2-3 | TRBV11-2
ASSGIRDRTKTPIYEQY | TRBJ2-7 | TRBV10-2
ASSQTRGGGTEAF | TRBJ1-1 | TRBV7-2
ASSMVARSRYEQY | TRBJ2-7 | TRBV19
ASSELTGVTGELF | TRBJ2-2 | TRBV2
ASSVVGGDSGNTIY | TRBJ1-3 | TRBV9
ASSKARGGNTEAF | TRBJ1-1 | TRBV21-1
ASSLRDISGANVLT | TRBJ2-6 | TRBV28
ASSLSTSGYNEQF | TRBJ2-1 | TRBV7-9
ASSQGTGGVGVTGELF | TRBJ2-2 | TRBV4-1
ASRDRGLSEQY | TRBJ2-7 | TRBV6-1
ASSVVTANTGELF | TRBJ2-2 | TRBV6-5
ASSLGGDGEKLF | TRBJ1-4 | TRBV7-2
ASSSTGTGRADTQY | TRBJ2-3 | TRBV28
ASSTGPGQGTYTGELF | TRBJ2-2 | TRBV28
ASTPGLAGGGELF | TRBJ2-2 | TRBV5-4
ASSSPQESSYEQY | TRBJ2-7 | TRBV5-4
ASSEQGEETQY | TRBJ2-5 | TRBV5-1
AAYAGTGNTEAF | TRBJ1-1 | TRBV19
ASSSPQLAGGTDTQY | TRBJ2-3 | TRBV5-1
ASEIRQGAYTEAF | TRBJ1-1 | TRBV28
ASSYSSGNTGELF | TRBJ2-2 | TRBV6-6
ASSKSGGSLNEQF | TRBJ2-1 | TRBV19
ASSLSLAGKLF | TRBJ1-4 | TRBV27
ASSLGGRSYEQY | TRBJ2-7 | TRBV28
ASSDGTDTQY | TRBJ2-3 | TRBV2
ASSSTGLTSTDTQY | TRBJ2-3 | TRBV7-2
ASSPQGVRGYGYT | TRBJ1-2 | TRBV2
AWGGQTYEQY | TRBJ2-7 | TRBV30
ASSGGQGRTF | TRBJ1-1 | TRBV28
ASSIELAGTYEQY | TRBJ2-7 | TRBV19
ASSVDRTREKLF | TRBJ1-4 | TRBV7-2
ASSEFGGSQPQH | TRBJ1-5 | TRBV25-1
ASSEGQGAYTIY | TRBJ1-3 | TRBV6-1
ASSWGDHVGNTIY | TRBJ1-3 | TRBV5-6
ASSPTARETEAF | TRBJ1-1 | TRBV5-4
ASSLGGTTHYEQY | TRBJ2-7 | TRBV7-8
ASSRDRTNYGYT | TRBJ1-2 | TRBV6-6
ASRTSSSGNTIY | TRBJ1-3 | TRBV19
ASSPQISGFYEQY | TRBJ2-7 | TRBV18
ASSSDRLGGYGGYT | TRBJ1-2 | TRBV28
ASSLSTGKNTEAF | TRBJ1-1 | TRBV27